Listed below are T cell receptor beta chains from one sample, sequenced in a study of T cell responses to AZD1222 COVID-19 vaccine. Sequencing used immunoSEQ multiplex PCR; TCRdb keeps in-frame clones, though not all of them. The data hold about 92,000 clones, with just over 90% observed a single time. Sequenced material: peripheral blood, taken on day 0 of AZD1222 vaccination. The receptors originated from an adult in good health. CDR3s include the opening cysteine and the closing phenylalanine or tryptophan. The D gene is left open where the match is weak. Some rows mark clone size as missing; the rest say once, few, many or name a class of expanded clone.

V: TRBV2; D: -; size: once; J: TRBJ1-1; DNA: TGTGCCAGCAGTGTAGGCCGGCAGAACACTGAAGCTTTCTTT; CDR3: CASSVGRQNTEAFF
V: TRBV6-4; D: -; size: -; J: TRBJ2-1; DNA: TGTGCCAGCAGTGGGATTGGAAGCTCCTACAATGAGCAGTTCTTC; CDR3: CASSGIGSSYNEQFF
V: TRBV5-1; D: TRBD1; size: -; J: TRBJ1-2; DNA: TGCGCCAGCAGCCCTGCCTTGGCCGGGACAGGGGAAGGCTACACCTTC; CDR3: CASSPALAGTGEGYTF
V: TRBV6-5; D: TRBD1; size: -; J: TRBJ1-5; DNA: TGTGCCAGCGGGACAGTTAATCAGCCCCAGCATTTT; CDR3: CASGTVNQPQHF
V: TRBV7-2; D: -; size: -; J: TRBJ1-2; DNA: TGTGCCAGCAGCTTAGCAAGGGTCTCGACCTATGGCTACACCTTC; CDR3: CASSLARVSTYGYTF
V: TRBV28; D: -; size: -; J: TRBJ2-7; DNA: TGTGCCAGCAGTTCAGGGACTCTTACCTACGAGCAGTACTTC; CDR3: CASSSGTLTYEQYF
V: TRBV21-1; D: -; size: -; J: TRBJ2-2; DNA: TGTGCCAGCAGCTATTGGGATAGCGGGGGGGGCACCGGGGAGCTGTTTTTT; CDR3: CASSYWDSGGGTGELFF
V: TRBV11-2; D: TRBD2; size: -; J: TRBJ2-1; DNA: TGTGCCAGCAGCTTAGAGTTGGGACTAGCAACCTACAATGAGCAGTTCTTC; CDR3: CASSLELGLATYNEQFF
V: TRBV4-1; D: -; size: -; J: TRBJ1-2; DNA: TGCGCCAGCAGCCAAGTTATAAGAGGGAATGGCTACACCTTC; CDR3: CASSQVIRGNGYTF
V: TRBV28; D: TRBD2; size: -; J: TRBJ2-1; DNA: TGTGCCAGCAGTTCCGGGACTAGCGGGCCTAATGAGCAGTTCTTC; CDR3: CASSSGTSGPNEQFF
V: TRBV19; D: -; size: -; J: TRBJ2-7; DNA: TGTGCCAGTAGCAACCGCCCCAGCTACGAGCAGTACTTC; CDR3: CASSNRPSYEQYF
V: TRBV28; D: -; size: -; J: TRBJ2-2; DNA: TGTGCCAGCAGGCCACAGGGCCCCAACACCGGGGAGCTGTTTTTT; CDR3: CASRPQGPNTGELFF
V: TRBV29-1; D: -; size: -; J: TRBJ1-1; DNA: TGCAGCGTTGGGACCACTGAAGCTTTCTTT; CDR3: CSVGTTEAFF
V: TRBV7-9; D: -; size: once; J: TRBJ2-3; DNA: TGTGCCAGCAGCCAAGGGGGTACGCAGTATTTT; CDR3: CASSQGGTQYF
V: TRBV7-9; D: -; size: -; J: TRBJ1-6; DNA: TGTGCCAGCAGCTTGGTCGGGACCTCACCCCTCCACTTT; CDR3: CASSLVGTSPLHF
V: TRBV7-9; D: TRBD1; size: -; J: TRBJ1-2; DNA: TGTGCCAGCAGCGCGCGGACAGGGTATGGCTACACCTTC; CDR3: CASSARTGYGYTF
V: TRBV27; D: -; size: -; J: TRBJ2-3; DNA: TGTGCCAGCCGGCGACAGGGACTCACAGATACGCAGTATTTT; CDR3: CASRRQGLTDTQYF
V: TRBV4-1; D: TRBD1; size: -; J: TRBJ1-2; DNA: TGCGCCAGCAGCCAAGATTCGGACAGGGGTTATGGCTACACCTTC; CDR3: CASSQDSDRGYGYTF
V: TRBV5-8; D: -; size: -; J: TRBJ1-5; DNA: TGTGCCAGCAGCGTAGAGGTAGGGAGCAATCAGCCCCAGCATTTT; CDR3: CASSVEVGSNQPQHF
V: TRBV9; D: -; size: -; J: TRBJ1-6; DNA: TGTGCCAGCAGCGTAGTTGGAGGTTCACCCCTCCACTTT; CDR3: CASSVVGGSPLHF
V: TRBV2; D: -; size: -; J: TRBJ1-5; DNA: TGTGCCAGCAGTCGCGGGGACGGCAATCAGCCCCAGCATTTT; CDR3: CASSRGDGNQPQHF
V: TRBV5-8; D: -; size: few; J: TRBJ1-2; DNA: TGTGCCAGCAGCCCGGGGTCTAACTATGGCTACACCTTC; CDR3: CASSPGSNYGYTF
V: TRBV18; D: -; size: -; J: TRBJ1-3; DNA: TGTGCCAGCTCACCTCCCCGCTCTGGAAACACCATATATTTT; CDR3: CASSPPRSGNTIYF
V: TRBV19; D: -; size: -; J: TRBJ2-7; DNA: TGTGCCAGTAGTACCAACTACGAGCAGTACTTC; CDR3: CASSTNYEQYF